The rows below give T cell receptor beta chains drawn from one sample of a study of CD8+ T cells in alopecia areata. Sequencing was performed with immunoSEQ multiplex PCR; in TCRdb, only in-frame clones are kept and a portion is missing. The sample includes approximately 200,000 clones, over 45% of them seen just once. The specimen comprised CD4+ T cells sorted from blood, sampled at week 24, from a patient treated with tofacitinib. The receptors shown here come from a human donor with alopecia areata. Both conserved end residues are part of each CDR3. D genes are given only for firm matches. Clone size is shown for a subset of rows, as once, few, many or a class of expanded clone.

TRBJ1-4,NA,TRBD1,TRBV5-1,TGCGCCAGCAGCCAGGGGGACCGGGTTATTTCAACCCTGTTTTTT,CASSQGDRVISTLFF
TRBJ2-1,few,NA,TRBV30,TGTGCCTGGGTCCGCTCCTACAATGAGCAGTTCTTC,CAWVRSYNEQFF
TRBJ1-1,NA,NA,TRBV30,TGTGCCTGGAGTCCGACGTATCAGGGAACTGAAGCTTTCTTT,CAWSPTYQGTEAFF
TRBJ2-5,NA,TRBD2,TRBV5-1,TGCGCCAGCAGCTCTCCGGGGGGGACCGATCAAGAGACCCAGTACTTC,CASSSPGGTDQETQYF
TRBJ2-7,NA,TRBD1,TRBV29-1,TGCAGCGTTCAGACAGGGGGCGTTTACGAGCAGTACTTC,CSVQTGGVYEQYF
TRBJ2-1,NA,TRBD2,TRBV9,TGTGCCAGCAGCGTTCAGACTAGCGGGTACAATGAGCAGTTCTTC,CASSVQTSGYNEQFF
TRBJ2-7,NA,TRBD1,TRBV28,TGTGCCAGCAGGCGAGATCGGACAGGGGGGGACGAGCAGTACTTC,CASRRDRTGGDEQYF
TRBJ2-4,NA,TRBD1,TRBV10-3,TGTGCCATCAGTTCTGCCCCAGGACAGGGGGAGTACATTCAGTACTTC,CAISSAPGQGEYIQYF
TRBJ1-6,NA,NA,TRBV13,TGTGCCAGCAGCTTAGCGATGGATTCACCCCTCCACTTT,CASSLAMDSPLHF
TRBJ2-7,few,NA,TRBV6-5,TGTGCCAGCAGTTACCCAGGGGCTAGCTCCTACGAGCAGTACTTC,CASSYPGASSYEQYF
TRBJ1-1,few,NA,TRBV19,TGTGCCAGTAGTACCTCAGGGAAAGAGACCACTGAAGCTTTCTTT,CASSTSGKETTEAFF
TRBJ2-7,NA,NA,TRBV6-1,TGTGCCAGCAGAGAGACGGGCTCCGAGCAGTACTTC,CASRETGSEQYF
TRBJ1-2,once,NA,TRBV5-1,TGCGCCAGCAGCTTGGGGGCTGGAGGCTACACCTTC,CASSLGAGGYTF
TRBJ1-2,once,NA,TRBV29-1,TGCAGCGTTGAAAGTCCGGTTGGTGGCTACACCTTC,CSVESPVGGYTF
TRBJ2-2,NA,TRBD1,TRBV27,TGTGCCAGCAGTCGACAGGGGGGGACCGGGGAGCTGTTTTTT,CASSRQGGTGELFF
TRBJ2-5,NA,NA,TRBV28,TGTGCCACAAGGCCGGACAGCCAAGAGACCCAGTACTTC,CATRPDSQETQYF
TRBJ1-4,NA,NA,TRBV27,TGTGCCCCCGAGGGGGGATTTGGTGAAAAACTGTTTTTT,CAPEGGFGEKLFF
TRBJ2-2,NA,NA,TRBV6-5,TGTGCCAGCACACGGGGCACCGGGGAGCTGTTTTTT,CASTRGTGELFF